The 32 T cell receptor beta chains listed next were all sequenced from one sample in a study of tumor and adjacent non-tumor tissue in lung cancer. The template was RNA from unsorted bulk tissue. Three rounds of nested PCR, following a modified ARM-PCR protocol, produced the TCRbeta library. TCRdb processed the multiplex PCR reads anew with MiXCR; each CDR3 protein has one entry. The table includes approximately 75,000 distinct CDR3 sequences, about three quarters detected once. Sequenced: lung tumor tissue. The source is a woman in her forties or fifties with non-small cell lung cancer.

This clonotype was recorded once. The junction departs from the called germline gene at one end, perhaps through a read error. The chain uses TRBV28 and TRBJ1-5; 9 nucleotides match TRBD1. This CDR3 region has 15 residues. Germline V gives CDR1 MDHEN, CDR2 SYDVKM. The CDR3 reads CVSSFPGTGYQPQHF. The CDR3 nucleotides read TGTGTCAGCAGTTTCCCCGGGACAGGGTATCAGCCTCAGCATTTT.

As to this clonotype: Germline and junction disagree at one end, which may indicate a read error. This sequence joins TRBV10-3 and TRBJ2-2, with TRBD2 matching over 9 bases. The germline V gene has CDR1 ENHRY and CDR2 SYGVKD. This CDR3 contains 19 residues. Here the CDR3 reads CAIRRSTTLAGLSTGELFF. The CDR3 DNA follows: TGTGCCATCAGGCGGTCCACAACTCTAGCGGGACTTAGCACCGGGGAGCTCTTTTTT.

With respect to this clonotype: One junction end does not reproduce the germline sequence, and a read error may be involved. The rearrangement links TRBV6-1 to TRBJ2-3; 9 nucleotides match TRBD1. The CDR3 spans 16 residues. Germline loops: CDR1 MNHNS, CDR2 SASEGT. The DNA of the CDR3 is TGTGCCAGCAGTTTAGCTCCGGGACAGGGAGCAAATACACAGTATTTT. Protein: CASSLAPGQGANTQYF.

This clonotype was detected a few times. This may stem from a read error, because a much larger clone lies one nucleotide away. The V gene is TRBV6-4, the J gene TRBJ2-7; 8 nucleotides match TRBD1. Germline V gives CDR1 MRHNA, CDR2 SNTAGT. The CDR3 has 13 residues. In DNA, the CDR3 is TGTGCCAGCCGACAGGGGAGCTCCTACGTGCAGTACTTC. Its translation is CASRQGSSYVQYF.

Only a few counts were recorded for this clonotype. A much larger clone differs by one base, so this may be a read error. The chain combines TRBV20-1 with TRBJ2-7; 8 bases map to TRBD2. The length of the CDR3 is 13 residues. CDR1 is DFQATT and CDR2 is SNEGSKA in the germline V gene (reference sequence). The CDR3 DNA reads TGCAGTGATAGAGCGGGAGCAATCTACGAGCAGTACTTC. Its protein product is CSDRAGAIYEQYF.

In the case of this clonotype: The junction shows a germline mismatch at one end, possibly a read error. The chain is built from TRBV6-5 and TRBJ1-3, with TRBD1 as a possible D gene (5 bases). CDR1 MNHEY and CDR2 SVGAGI come from the germline V gene. The CDR3 loop spans 15 amino acids. DNA for the CDR3: TGTGCCACCAGTTACTCGGGGCAGGTTGGAAACACCATATATTTT. Its translation is CATSYSGQVGNTIYF.

On this clonotype itself: Germline and junction disagree at one end, which may indicate a read error. The J gene is TRBJ2-5, the V gene TRBV11-2; D is ambiguous. CDR1 and CDR2 (germline): SGHAT, FQNNGV. This CDR3 has 13 amino acids. This CDR3 reads CISCFREKEIQYF. In DNA, the CDR3 is TGTATCAGCTGCTTTAGGGAAAAAGAGATCCAGTACTTC.

On this clonotype: This could be a read error, since a much larger clone is one nucleotide away. The rearrangement joins TRBV6-4 to TRBJ2-3, with TRBD2 identical over 7 bases. The CDR3 has 15 amino acids. Germline assignment: CDR1 MRHNA and CDR2 SNTAGT. The DNA for the CDR3 is TGTGCCATCAGTCGAAGTAGCGGGAGCACAGATACGCAGTATTTT. Protein: CAISRSSGSTDTQYF.

Comments on this clonotype: A read error may produce the germline difference seen at one junction end. J is TRBJ1-3 and V is TRBV12-3 or TRBV12-4, with 9 nucleotides matching TRBD1. This CDR3 has 15 amino acids. The CDR3 coding sequence is TGTGTCAGCACCAAGGACAGGGGTGTTGGAAACACCATATATTTT. Its translation is CVSTKDRGVGNTIYF.

This clonotype was seen once. This likely comes from a read error, as the CDR3 has no conserved phenylalanine or tryptophan at its end. The chain is built from TRBV7-9 and TRBJ1-5; D may match TRBD1 or TRBD2 (5 bases each). Judging by the DNA end, TRBJ2-3 fits better; the J call may be wrong. The CDR3 loop spans 11 amino acids. Germline lookup yields CDR1 SEHNR and CDR2 FQNEAQ (reference sequence). The CDR3 loop reads CASSLAGPQYC. For the CDR3, the DNA is TGTGCCAGCAGCTTAGCGGGACCCCAGTATTGT.

This clonotype was seen at least ten times. The genes are TRBV6-4 and TRBJ2-1; 7 nucleotides agree with TRBD2. The CDR3 extends over 13 amino acids. Trimming at V came to 4 bases and at J to 7 bases, leaving 4 bases not matched to a gene. Germline V CDR1 and CDR2: MRHNA, SNTAGT. CDR3 residues: CASSVRETNEQFF. CDR3 DNA: TGTGCCAGCAGTGTGCGGGAGACAAATGAGCAGTTCTTC.

As for this clonotype: The junction departs from germline at one end; a sequencing error may be responsible. This chain links TRBV11-3 with TRBJ2-3, with D maybe TRBD2 (6 bases). Germline V gene lookup returns CDR1 SGHNT and CDR2 YENEEA. This CDR3 contains 15 residues. The CDR3 loop is CASSSLGGGTDTQYF. CDR3 sequence (DNA): TGTGCGAGCAGCTCCCTTGGAGGGGGCACAGATACGCAGTATTTT.

Details on this clonotype: Germline and junction disagree at one end, which may indicate a read error. The CDR3 protein is CASSPARGEPNEQFF. The DNA for the CDR3 is TGCGCCAGCAGCCCGGCACGGGGAGAGCCCAATGAGCAGTTCTTC. V usage is TRBV12-3 or TRBV12-4 and J usage is TRBJ2-1; TRBD2 might be the D (5 bases). The CDR3 has 15 amino acids.

The chain uses TRBV6-1 and TRBJ2-1; D is perhaps TRBD1 or TRBD2 (5 bases each). The V gene lost 3 bases and the J gene lost 8 bases, with 17 bases spanning the gap. There are 15 residues in the CDR3. Germline V gene sequence: CDR1 MNHNS, CDR2 SASEGT. The CDR3 DNA reads as TGTGCCAGCAGTGACCGAACGGGACCGGCGGATGAGCAGTTCTTC. Translation: CASSDRTGPADEQFF.

The table lists this clonotype with many counts. The gene calls are TRBV6-1 and TRBJ1-1; no clear D gene. Trimming cost V 8 bases and J 2 bases, with 12 bases left between them. The CDR3 has 13 amino acids. The germline gives CDR1 MNHNS, CDR2 SASEGT. The CDR3 spells CASGSDFNTEAFF. DNA for the CDR3: TGTGCCAGCGGGTCGGATTTTAACACTGAAGCTTTCTTT.

A word on this clonotype: The final CDR3 position lacks the conserved phenylalanine or tryptophan, pointing to a likely read error. This chain links TRBV6-1 with TRBJ2-2, with 7 bases identical to TRBD1. The germline CDR1 and CDR2 sequences are MNHNS and SASEGT. This CDR3 contains 19 residues. In DNA form, the CDR3 reads TGTGCCAGCAGCGAGACAGGGCTTGAGAAGAACTTGAACATCGGGGAGCTGTTTTAT. It yields the protein CASSETGLEKNLNIGELFY.

In its sample, this clonotype was seen a few times. The chain uses TRBV14 and TRBJ2-2; D is undetermined. CDR1 is SGHDN, CDR2 FVKESK, per germline. This CDR3 is 14 amino acids long. Trimming cost V 0 bases and J 2 bases, with 4 bases left between them. The CDR3 spells CASSQELNTGELFF. The CDR3 nucleotides are TGTGCCAGCAGCCAAGAACTCAACACCGGGGAGCTGTTTTTT. Supplemented by reference TRBV14 and TRBJ2-2, the full variable domain reads EAGVTQFPSHSVIEKGQTVTLRCDPISGHDNLYWYRRVMGKEIKFLLHFVKESKQDESGMPNNRFLAERTGGTYSTLKVQPAELEDSGVYFCASSQELNTGELFFGEGSRLTVL.

A note on this clonotype: Just one base apart from a much larger clone, this may be a read error. The chain carries TRBV19 and TRBJ2-7; D gene uncertain. V lost 4 bases and J 3 bases, leaving 19 bases between the germline ends. CDR1 and CDR2 from the germline V gene are LNHDA and SQIVND (reference sequence). The CDR3 totals 16 residues. The CDR3 DNA sequence: TGTGCCAGTAGTACTGACCGGGTTGCAAGGATCTACGAGCAGTACTTC. Translation: CASSTDRVARIYEQYF.

Comment on this clonotype: A read error may produce the germline difference seen at one junction end. The V and J genes are TRBV11-2 and TRBJ2-7, with D uncertain. Germline V gives CDR1 SGHAT, CDR2 FQNNGV. The CDR3 consists of 15 residues. The CDR3 DNA follows: TGTGCCAGCAATTTAGGCCTCATTAGCTCCTACGAGCAGTATTTC. Protein sequence: CASNLGLISSYEQYF.

This chain links TRBV6-1 with TRBJ1-1; D uncertain. Trimming took off 9 bases at V and 2 bases at J, with 13 bases between the two ends. Looked up from germline, CDR1 is MNHNS and CDR2 is SASEGT. This CDR3 has 13 amino acids. CDR3 nucleotide sequence: TGTGCCAGTATGGCACTAGACAACACTGAAGCTTTCTTT. Translation: CASMALDNTEAFF.

Turning to this clonotype: The junction shows a germline mismatch at one end, possibly a read error. V gene TRBV7-6 combines with J gene TRBJ2-7, with D possibly TRBD1 on 6 matching bases. The CDR3 length is 16 residues. Germline V gene data show CDR1 as SGHVS and CDR2 as FNYEAQ. The CDR3 loop reads CASSSDRDILPYDQYF. The CDR3 DNA follows: TGTGCCAGCAGTTCCGACCGGGACATTCTTCCCTACGACCAGTACTTC.

A note on this clonotype: A junction boundary mismatches the germline segment, possibly from a read error. The CDR3 reads CVSSLDRGNSPLRF. The CDR3, as DNA: TGTGTCAGCAGCTTAGACAGGGGTAATTCACCCCTCCGATTT. The rearrangement joins TRBV11-2 to TRBJ1-6, with 8 bases matching TRBD1. Germline assignment: CDR1 SGHAT and CDR2 FQNNGV. The CDR3 consists of 14 residues.

For this clonotype: The junction differs from germline at one of its ends, possibly a read error. This chain connects TRBV20-1 to TRBJ2-3; D is undetermined. The length of the CDR3 is 12 residues. Germline lookup yields CDR1 DFQATT and CDR2 SNEGSKA (reference sequence). The CDR3 coding sequence is TGCAGTGCTCGTCGGGTGGCAGATATGCAGTATTTT. Amino acid sequence: CSARRVADMQYF.

For the CDR3, the DNA is TGTGCCAGCAGTGAGGGACAATACTACGAGCAGTACTTC. Amino acid sequence: CASSEGQYYEQYF. The gene calls are TRBV6-4 and TRBJ2-7; D might be TRBD1 (6 bases). Per the germline V gene, CDR1 is MRHNA and CDR2 is SNTAGT. The CDR3 contains 13 residues. Trimming left V 3 bases short and J 3 bases short, with 9 bases between.

This chain uses TRBV11-2 with TRBJ2-7; D gene uncertain. This CDR3 has 14 amino acids. Germline assignment: CDR1 SGHAT and CDR2 FQNNGV. CDR3 region: CDNSLDSVSYEQYF. CDR3 coding DNA: TGTGACAACAGCTTAGACTCCGTAAGCTACGAGCAGTACTTC.

As for this clonotype: Since no conserved phenylalanine or tryptophan closes the CDR3, a read error is the likely cause. V gene TRBV29-1 combines with J gene TRBJ1-1; no firm D call. Germline V CDR1 and CDR2: SQVTM, ANQGSEA. V lost 4 bases to trimming and J lost 8 bases, with 17 bases between them. The CDR3 has 13 amino acids. CDR3 protein: CSVGRPMKTEAFI. As DNA, the CDR3 is TGCAGCGTTGGCCGGCCTATGAAAACCGAAGCTTTCATT.

By share, this clonotype counts as medium-sized. The chain combines TRBV28 with TRBJ2-4; 9 bases agree with TRBD2. Germline V CDR1 and CDR2: MDHEN, SYDVKM. After removal of 2 bases from V and 0 bases from J, the junction contained 5 bases not matched to a gene. The CDR3 contains 17 residues. As DNA, the CDR3 is TGTGCCAGCAGTTTACCCGCTAGCGGGATAGCCAAAAACATTCAGTACTTC. Translated, it gives CASSLPASGIAKNIQYF.

As concerns this clonotype: Germline and junction disagree at one end, which may indicate a read error. The chain employs TRBV11-3 and TRBJ1-4; D ambiguous. CDR3 size: 14 residues. Germline CDR1 reads SGHNT; CDR2 reads YENEEA. For the CDR3, the DNA is TGTGCTAGCAGCTTAGAGAGGGCGAATGAAAAACTGTTTTTT. Translated, it gives CASSLERANEKLFF.

As for this clonotype: A much bigger clone sits one base away, suggesting this may be a read error. The chain is built from TRBV29-1 and TRBJ2-7; D is possibly TRBD2 (5 bases). There are 13 residues in the CDR3. Germline-derived CDR1 and CDR2 are SQVTM and ANQGSEA. The CDR3 loop is CNVASGVGYERYF. For the CDR3, the DNA is TGCAACGTTGCGTCCGGGGTCGGGTACGAGCGGTACTTC.

This clonotype occurred once. The chain links TRBV6-5 to TRBJ2-7; D may be TRBD1 (5 bases). Germline CDR1 reads MNHEY; CDR2 reads SVGAGI. The CDR3 has 14 amino acids. V shed 5 bases and J shed 4 bases, with 15 bases lying between them. In DNA, the CDR3 is TGTGCCAGCAGTCCCGGACATAGAAGTTACGAGCAGTACTTC. It specifies CASSPGHRSYEQYF.

This clonotype was seen a few times. A much larger clone lies one base from this, so it may be a read error. The chain combines TRBV7-9 with TRBJ2-3, with a tentative D call TRBD1 (5 bases). With 4 bases removed from V and 2 bases from J, the gap between germline ends came to 10 bases. Looked up from germline, CDR1 is SEHNR and CDR2 is FQNEAQ (reference sequence). CDR3 size: 14 residues. The CDR3 DNA reads as TGTGCCAGCAGCTGTGACAGCAACACAGATACGCAGTATTTT. This gives the protein CASSCDSNTDTQYF.

This clonotype showed up just once. Relative to the germline gene, one junction end is altered; a read error may explain this. The chain uses TRBV10-1 and TRBJ2-2, with a possible D match to TRBD2 (5 bases). Per the germline V gene, CDR1 is WNHNN and CDR2 is SYGVQD (reference sequence). The CDR3 totals 13 residues. The CDR3 reads CASSESRAGEQSF. CDR3 sequence (DNA): TGCGCCAGCAGTGAGTCGAGGGCCGGGGAGCAGTCTTTT.